In this sample, the clone carrying this T cell receptor (beta chain) turned up many times. RNA transcripts served as template for amplifying TCR beta CDR3 sequences. RT-PCR with HTBI primers came first, then second-round multiplex PCR. TCRdb independently ran MiXCR on the multiplex PCR reads; one entry per CDR3 protein. The sample has 360,000 or so distinct CDR3 sequences; about 16% are singletons. This sample is drawn from a study of Graves' ophthalmopathy and Graves' hyperthyroidism. The CDR3 length is 14 residues. The V gene end was trimmed by 3 bases and the J gene end by 4 bases; junction bases not matched to a gene: 5.

The chain links TRBV12-3 or TRBV12-4 to TRBJ1-1; 7 bases align to TRBD1. The source is a young woman with Graves' ophthalmopathy. The sequenced material came from peripheral blood. The CDR3 region is CASSFHRGITEAFF. The CDR3 nucleotides are TGTGCCAGCAGTTTCCACAGGGGTATCACTGAAGCTTTCTTT.